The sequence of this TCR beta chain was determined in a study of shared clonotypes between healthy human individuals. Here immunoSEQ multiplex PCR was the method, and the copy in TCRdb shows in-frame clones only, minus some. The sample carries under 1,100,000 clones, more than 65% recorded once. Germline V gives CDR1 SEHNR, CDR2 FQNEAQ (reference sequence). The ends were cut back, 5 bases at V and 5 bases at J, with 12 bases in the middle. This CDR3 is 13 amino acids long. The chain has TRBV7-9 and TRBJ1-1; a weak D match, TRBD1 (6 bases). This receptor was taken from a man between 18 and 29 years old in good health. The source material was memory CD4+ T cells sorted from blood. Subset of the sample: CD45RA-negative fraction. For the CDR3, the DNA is TGTGCCAGCAGCCCTCGGGGGCGGACTGAAGCTTTCTTT. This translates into CASSPRGRTEAFF.